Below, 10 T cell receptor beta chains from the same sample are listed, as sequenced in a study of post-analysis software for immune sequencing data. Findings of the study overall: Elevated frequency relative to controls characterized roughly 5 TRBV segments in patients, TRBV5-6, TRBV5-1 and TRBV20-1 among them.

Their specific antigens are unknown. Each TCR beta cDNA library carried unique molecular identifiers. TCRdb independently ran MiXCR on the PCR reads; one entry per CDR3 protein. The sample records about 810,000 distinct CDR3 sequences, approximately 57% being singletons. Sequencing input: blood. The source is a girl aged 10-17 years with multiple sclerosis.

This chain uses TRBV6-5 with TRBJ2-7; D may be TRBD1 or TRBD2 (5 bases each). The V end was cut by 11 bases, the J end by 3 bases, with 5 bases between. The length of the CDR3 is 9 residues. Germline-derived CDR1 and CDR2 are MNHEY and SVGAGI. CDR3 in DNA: TGTGCCGGGGGCTACGAGCAGTACTTC. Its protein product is CAGGYEQYF.

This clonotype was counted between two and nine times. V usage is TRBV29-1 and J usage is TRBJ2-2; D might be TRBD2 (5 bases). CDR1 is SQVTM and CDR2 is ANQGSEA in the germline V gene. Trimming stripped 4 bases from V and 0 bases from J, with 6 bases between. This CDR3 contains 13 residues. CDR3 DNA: TGCAGCGTTGTGAGGGCGAACACCGGGGAGCTGTTTTTT. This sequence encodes CSVVRANTGELFF.

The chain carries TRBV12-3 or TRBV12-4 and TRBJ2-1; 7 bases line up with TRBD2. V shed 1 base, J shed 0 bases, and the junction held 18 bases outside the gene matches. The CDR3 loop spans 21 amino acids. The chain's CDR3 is CASSLVRGMGRDASSYNEQFF. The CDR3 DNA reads TGTGCCAGCAGTTTAGTGCGGGGGATGGGACGGGACGCCAGCTCCTACAATGAGCAGTTCTTC.

CDR3: CSVVETGVNTEAFF. In nucleotides, the CDR3 is TGCAGCGTGGTGGAGACAGGGGTCAACACTGAAGCTTTCTTT. The V call is TRBV29-1, the J call TRBJ1-1; 8 bases agree with TRBD1. The CDR3 is made up of 14 amino acids. The trim removed 6 bases at V and 2 bases at J, leaving 8 bases unmatched. Germline V lookup: CDR1 SQVTM, CDR2 ANQGSEA. Looking up the rest from reference TRBV29-1 and TRBJ1-1 gives the full variable domain: SAVISQKPSRDICQRGTSLTIQCQVDSQVTMMFWYRQQPGQSLTLIATANQGSEATYESGFVIDKFPISRPNLTFSTLTVSNMSPEDSSIYLCSVVETGVNTEAFFGQGTRLTVV.

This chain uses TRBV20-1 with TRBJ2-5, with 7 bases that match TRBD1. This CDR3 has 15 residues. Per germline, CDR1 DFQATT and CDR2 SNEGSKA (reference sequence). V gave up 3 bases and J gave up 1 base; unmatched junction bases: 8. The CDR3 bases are TGCAGTGCTAGGACAGGGTTTACCCTCCAAGAGACCCAGTACTTC. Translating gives CSARTGFTLQETQYF.

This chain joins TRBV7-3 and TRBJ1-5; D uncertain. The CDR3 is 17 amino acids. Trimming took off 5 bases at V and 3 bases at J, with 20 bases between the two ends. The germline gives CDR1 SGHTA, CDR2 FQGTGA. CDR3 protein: CASSPGPDRGINQPQHF. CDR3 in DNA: TGTGCCAGCAGCCCCGGCCCCGACCGAGGCATCAATCAGCCCCAGCATTTT.

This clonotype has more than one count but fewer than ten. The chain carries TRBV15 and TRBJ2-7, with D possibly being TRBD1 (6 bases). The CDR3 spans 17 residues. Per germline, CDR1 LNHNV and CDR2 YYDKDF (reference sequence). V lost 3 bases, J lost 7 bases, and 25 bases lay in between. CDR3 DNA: TGTGCCACCAGCAGGAAAAAGACAGGAGCTACAACGGGGGAGCAGTACTTC. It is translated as CATSRKKTGATTGEQYF.

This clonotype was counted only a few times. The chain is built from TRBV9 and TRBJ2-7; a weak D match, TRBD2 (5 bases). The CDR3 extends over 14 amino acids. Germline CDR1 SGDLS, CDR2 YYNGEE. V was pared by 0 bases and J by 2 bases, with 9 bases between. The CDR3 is CASSVGGPPYEQYF. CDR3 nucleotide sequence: TGTGCCAGCAGCGTAGGAGGGCCCCCCTACGAGCAGTACTTC.

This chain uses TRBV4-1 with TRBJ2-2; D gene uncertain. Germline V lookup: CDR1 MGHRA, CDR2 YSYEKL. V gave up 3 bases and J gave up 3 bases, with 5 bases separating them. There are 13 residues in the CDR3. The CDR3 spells CASSQGHTGELFF. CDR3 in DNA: TGCGCCAGCAGCCAGGGTCACACCGGGGAGCTGTTTTTT.

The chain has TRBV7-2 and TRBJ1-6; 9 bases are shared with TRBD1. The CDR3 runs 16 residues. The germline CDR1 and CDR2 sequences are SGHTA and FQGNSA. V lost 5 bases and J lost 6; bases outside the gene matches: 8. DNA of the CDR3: TGTGCCAGCAGCCCCGGGACAGGGACCTTTAATTCACCCCTCCACTTT. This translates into CASSPGTGTFNSPLHF. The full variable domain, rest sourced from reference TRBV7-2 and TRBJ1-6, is GAGVSQSPSNKVTEKGKDVELRCDPISGHTALYWYRQSLGQGLEFLIYFQGNSAPDKSGLPSDRFSAERTGGSVSTLTIQRTQQEDSAVYLCASSPGTGTFNSPLHFGNGTRLTVT.